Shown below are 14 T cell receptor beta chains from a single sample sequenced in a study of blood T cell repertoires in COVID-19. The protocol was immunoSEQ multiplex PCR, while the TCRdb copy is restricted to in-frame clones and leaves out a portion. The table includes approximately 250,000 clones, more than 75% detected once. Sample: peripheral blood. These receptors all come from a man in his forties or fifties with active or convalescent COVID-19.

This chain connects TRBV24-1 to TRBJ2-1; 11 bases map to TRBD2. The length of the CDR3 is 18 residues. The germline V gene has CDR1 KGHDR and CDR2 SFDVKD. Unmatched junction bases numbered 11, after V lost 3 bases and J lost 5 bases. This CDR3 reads CATSDPSIAGGVDNEQFF. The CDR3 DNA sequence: TGTGCCACCAGTGATCCATCAATAGCGGGAGGGGTTGACAATGAGCAGTTCTTC.

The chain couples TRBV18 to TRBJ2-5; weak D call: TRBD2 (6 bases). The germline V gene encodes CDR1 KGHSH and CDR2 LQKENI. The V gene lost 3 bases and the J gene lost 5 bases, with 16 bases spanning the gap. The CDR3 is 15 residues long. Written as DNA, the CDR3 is TGTGCCAGCTCACCGGCAGGAGGGCCTGGGGAGACCCAGTACTTC. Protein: CASSPAGGPGETQYF.

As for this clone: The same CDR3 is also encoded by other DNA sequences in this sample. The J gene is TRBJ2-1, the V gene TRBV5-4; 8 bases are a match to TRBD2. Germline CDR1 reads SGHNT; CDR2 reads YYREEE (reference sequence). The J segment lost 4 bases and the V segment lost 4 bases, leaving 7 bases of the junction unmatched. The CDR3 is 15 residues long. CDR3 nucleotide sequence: TGTGCCAGCAGCCTCGCAGCGGGAGAGTACAATGAGCAGTTCTTC. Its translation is CASSLAAGEYNEQFF.

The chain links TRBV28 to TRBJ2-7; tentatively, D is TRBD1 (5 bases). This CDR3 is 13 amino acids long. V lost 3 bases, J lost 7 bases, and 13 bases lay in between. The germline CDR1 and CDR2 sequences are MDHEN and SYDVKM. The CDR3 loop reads CASSLDTPREQYF. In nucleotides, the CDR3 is TGTGCCAGCAGTTTGGACACCCCTCGAGAGCAGTACTTC.

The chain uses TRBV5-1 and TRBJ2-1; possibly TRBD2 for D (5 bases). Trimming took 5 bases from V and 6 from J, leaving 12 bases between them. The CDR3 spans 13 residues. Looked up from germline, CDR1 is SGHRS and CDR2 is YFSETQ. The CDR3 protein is CASRSSGGNEQFF. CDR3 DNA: TGCGCCAGCAGGAGCTCAGGAGGCAATGAGCAGTTCTTC.

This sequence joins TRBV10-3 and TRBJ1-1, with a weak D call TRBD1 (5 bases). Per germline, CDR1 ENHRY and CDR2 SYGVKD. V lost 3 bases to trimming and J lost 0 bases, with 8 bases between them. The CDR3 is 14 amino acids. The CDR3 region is CAISDQGMNTEAFF. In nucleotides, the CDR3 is TGTGCCATCAGTGACCAGGGAATGAACACTGAAGCTTTCTTT.

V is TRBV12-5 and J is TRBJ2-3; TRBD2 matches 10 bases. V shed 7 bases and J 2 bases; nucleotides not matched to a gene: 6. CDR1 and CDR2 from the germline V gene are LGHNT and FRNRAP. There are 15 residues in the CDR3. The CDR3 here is CASDPGLADTDTQYF. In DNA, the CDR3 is TGTGCTAGTGATCCCGGACTAGCGGACACAGATACGCAGTATTTT.

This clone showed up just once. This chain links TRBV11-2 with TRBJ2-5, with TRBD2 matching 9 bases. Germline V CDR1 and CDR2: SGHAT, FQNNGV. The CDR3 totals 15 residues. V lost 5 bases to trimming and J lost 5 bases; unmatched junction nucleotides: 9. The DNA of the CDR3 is TGTGCCAGCAGCCGAACAGCGGGGGGCAGCGAGACCCAGTACTTC. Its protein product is CASSRTAGGSETQYF.

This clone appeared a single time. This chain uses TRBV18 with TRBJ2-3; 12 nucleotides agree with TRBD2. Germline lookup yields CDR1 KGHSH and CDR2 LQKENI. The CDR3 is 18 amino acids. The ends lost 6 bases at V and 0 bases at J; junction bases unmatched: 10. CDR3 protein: CASSPGLAGISSTDTQYF. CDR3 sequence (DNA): TGTGCCAGCTCCCCTGGACTAGCGGGAATATCTAGCACAGATACGCAGTATTTT.

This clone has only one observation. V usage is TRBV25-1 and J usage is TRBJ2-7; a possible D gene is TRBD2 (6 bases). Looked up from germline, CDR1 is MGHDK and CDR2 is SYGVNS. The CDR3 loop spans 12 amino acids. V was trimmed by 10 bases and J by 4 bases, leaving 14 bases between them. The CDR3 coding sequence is TGTGCCACCCCAGGGACTGAATACGAGCAGTACTTC. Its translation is CATPGTEYEQYF.

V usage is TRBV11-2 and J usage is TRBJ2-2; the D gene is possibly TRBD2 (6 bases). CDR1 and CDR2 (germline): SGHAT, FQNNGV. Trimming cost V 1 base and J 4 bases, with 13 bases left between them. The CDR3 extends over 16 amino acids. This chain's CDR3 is CASSLAPAGFTGELFF. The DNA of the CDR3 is TGTGCCAGCAGCTTAGCCCCGGCGGGGTTCACCGGGGAGCTGTTTTTT.

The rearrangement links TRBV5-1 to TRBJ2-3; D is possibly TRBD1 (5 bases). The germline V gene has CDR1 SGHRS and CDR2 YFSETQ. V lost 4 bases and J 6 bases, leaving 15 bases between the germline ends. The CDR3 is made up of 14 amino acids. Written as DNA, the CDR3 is TGCGCCAGCAGCGGCGGAACGAAGGGGGATACGCAGTATTTT. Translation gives CASSGGTKGDTQYF.

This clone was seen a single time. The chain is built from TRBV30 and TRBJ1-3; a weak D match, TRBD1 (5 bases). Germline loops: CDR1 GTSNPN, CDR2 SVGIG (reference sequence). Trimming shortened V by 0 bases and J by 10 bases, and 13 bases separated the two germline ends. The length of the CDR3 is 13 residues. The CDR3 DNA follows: TGTGCCTGGAGTGTAGGGCAGGGTTTTACCATATATTTT. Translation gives CAWSVGQGFTIYF.

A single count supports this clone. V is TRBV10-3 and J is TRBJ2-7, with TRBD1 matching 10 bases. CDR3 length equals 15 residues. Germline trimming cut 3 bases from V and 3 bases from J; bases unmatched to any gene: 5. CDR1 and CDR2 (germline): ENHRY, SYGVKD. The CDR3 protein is CAISDRDRGDYEQYF. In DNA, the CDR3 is TGTGCCATCAGTGACCGGGACAGGGGAGACTACGAGCAGTACTTC.